A single sample is the source of the 30 T cell receptor beta chains below, sequenced in a study of OX40 agonist ivuxolimab in advanced cancers. Assay: immunoSEQ multiplex PCR; the TCRdb copy retains only in-frame clones and omits some. The sample yields approximately 70,000 clones, about nine tenths seen once. Source: CD4+ or CD8+ T cells sorted from blood, taken in a trial of the OX40 agonist ivuxolimab. The receptors come from an adult with an advanced solid tumor such as melanoma, head and neck, liver or kidney cancer.

The V gene is TRBV28, the J gene TRBJ1-1; weak D call: TRBD1 (5 bases). The CDR3 extends over 12 amino acids. The germline V gene encodes CDR1 MDHEN and CDR2 SYDVKM. Between the trimmed V and J ends, which lost 2 bases and 6 bases, there was a span of 7 bases. The CDR3 region is CASSLRGAEAFF. CDR3 sequence (DNA): TGTGCCAGCAGTTTAAGGGGAGCTGAAGCTTTCTTT.

CDR3 sequence reads: CASSLDRTNYGYTF. The CDR3 DNA reads as TGCGCCAGCAGCCTCGACAGGACTAACTATGGCTACACCTTC. The V gene is TRBV4-3, the J gene TRBJ1-2; D might be TRBD1 (6 bases). Germline V gives CDR1 LGHNA, CDR2 YSLEER. This CDR3 is built from 14 residues. With 4 bases removed from V and 0 bases from J, the gap between germline ends came to 9 bases.

V is TRBV7-9 and J is TRBJ2-7, with TRBD1 matching over 8 bases. CDR1 SEHNR and CDR2 FQNEAQ come from the germline V gene (reference sequence). J was trimmed by 6 bases and V by 1 base; bases with no gene match: 5. The CDR3 has 14 residues. CDR3 sequence: CASSLGTGTGEQYF. The CDR3 region has the DNA TGTGCCAGCAGCTTAGGGACAGGGACGGGCGAGCAGTACTTC. Filled out from reference TRBV7-9 and TRBJ2-7, the complete variable domain reads DTGVSQNPRHKITKRGQNVTFRCDPISEHNRLYWYRQTLGQGPEFLTYFQNEAQLEKSRLLSDRFSAERPKGSFSTLEIQRTEQGDSAMYLCASSLGTGTGEQYFGPGTRLTVT.

V is TRBV13 and J is TRBJ1-5, with D uncertain. Germline CDR1 and CDR2: PRHDT and FYEKMQ (reference sequence). V lost 3 bases to trimming and J lost 0 bases, with 6 bases between them. This CDR3 has 14 amino acids. In DNA form, the CDR3 reads TGTGCCAGCAGCTTCCTGGGTAGCAATCAGCCCCAGCATTTT. Amino acid sequence: CASSFLGSNQPQHF.

In DNA form, the CDR3 reads TGTGCCAGCAGTTATTTAGGACAGGTGAGCTCCTACGAGCAGTACTTC. Protein sequence: CASSYLGQVSSYEQYF. This chain links TRBV6-9 with TRBJ2-7; 7 nucleotides agree with TRBD1. The V and J ends lost 1 base and 0 bases, in that order; junction bases with no gene match: 6. The germline V gene encodes CDR1 MNHGY and CDR2 SVAAGI. This CDR3 has 16 amino acids.

Worth noting for this clone: Other DNA sequences within the sample encode an identical CDR3. The chain has TRBV6-5 and TRBJ1-1, with TRBD1 as a possible D gene (5 bases). The V gene lost 3 bases and the J gene lost 3 bases, with 8 bases spanning the gap. Germline CDR1 MNHEY, CDR2 SVGAGI. The CDR3 extends over 13 amino acids. The CDR3 nucleotides read TGTGCCAGCAGTTATGGAGGGGACACTGAAGCTTTCTTT. Translating gives CASSYGGDTEAFF.

The chain joins TRBV9 to TRBJ2-1; 12 bases match TRBD2. Germline V CDR1 and CDR2: SGDLS, YYNGEE. The J segment lost 7 bases and the V segment lost 4 bases, leaving 12 bases of the junction unmatched. The CDR3 is 17 amino acids. CDR3 sequence reads: CASSPRGGLAGRNEQFF. The CDR3 DNA sequence: TGTGCCAGCAGCCCCCGCGGCGGACTAGCGGGAAGGAATGAGCAGTTCTTC.

This clone showed up just once. The V and J genes are TRBV5-1 and TRBJ1-6; 9 nucleotides line up with TRBD1. CDR1 and CDR2 (germline): SGHRS, YFSETQ. The CDR3 is made up of 17 amino acids. With V trimmed by 4 bases and J by 0 bases, 5 bases remained unmatched. The CDR3 nucleotides read TGCGCCAGCAGCCACGGACAGGGGAGCTCCTATAATTCACCCCTCCACTTT. This sequence encodes CASSHGQGSSYNSPLHF.

This chain uses TRBV6-5 with TRBJ2-7; no clear D. The V end lost 0 bases, the J end lost 4 bases, and 10 bases lay between the germline ends. This CDR3 is 14 amino acids long. The V gene's germline CDR1 is MNHEY and CDR2 SVGAGI. For the CDR3, the DNA is TGTGCCAGCAGTTACTCGAATGGAAAGTACGAGCAGTACTTC. This codes for CASSYSNGKYEQYF.

The rearrangement links TRBV27 to TRBJ2-5, with 7 positions matching TRBD1. This CDR3 comprises 13 residues. CDR1 is MNHEY, CDR2 SMNVEV, per germline (reference sequence). V shed 2 bases and J 4 bases; nucleotides not matched to a gene: 1. CDR3 residues: CASSLGTAETQYF. The CDR3 DNA is TGTGCCAGCAGTTTAGGGACAGCAGAGACCCAGTACTTC.

The rearrangement links TRBV27 to TRBJ2-1; no clear D. There are 12 residues in the CDR3. The germline V gene has CDR1 MNHEY and CDR2 SMNVEV (reference sequence). Trimming cost V 4 bases and J 9 bases, with 10 bases left between them. The CDR3 sequence is CASSYQLGEQFF. In DNA form, the CDR3 reads TGTGCCAGCAGTTACCAGCTGGGTGAGCAGTTCTTC.

The V gene is TRBV5-8, the J gene TRBJ1-1; D remains ambiguous. The length of the CDR3 is 12 residues. Germline V gene data show CDR1 as SGHTS and CDR2 as YDEGEE. The V end lost 5 bases, the J end lost 1 base, and 6 bases lay between the germline ends. The CDR3 loop is CASSWGNTEAFF. The CDR3 region has the DNA TGTGCCAGCAGTTGGGGGAACACTGAAGCTTTCTTT.

This sequence joins TRBV10-1 and TRBJ1-1; no firm D call. The CDR3 covers 13 residues. In germline, CDR1 is WNHNN, CDR2 SYGVQD (reference sequence). V gave up 0 bases and J gave up 5 bases, with 7 bases separating them. The CDR3 reads CASSESRRTEAFF. CDR3 nucleotides: TGCGCCAGCAGTGAGTCGAGGAGGACTGAAGCTTTCTTT.

This chain connects TRBV7-9 to TRBJ2-3; D is possibly TRBD2 (5 bases). This CDR3 region has 13 residues. V gave up 9 bases and J gave up 2 bases, with 12 bases separating them. Looked up from germline, CDR1 is SEHNR and CDR2 is FQNEAQ (reference sequence). DNA for the CDR3: TGTGCCAGTCGGGGATCCTTCACAGATACGCAGTATTTT. This gives the protein CASRGSFTDTQYF. Full variable domain (remainder filled in from reference TRBV7-9 and TRBJ2-3): DTGVSQNPRHKITKRGQNVTFRCDPISEHNRLYWYRQTLGQGPEFLTYFQNEAQLEKSRLLSDRFSAERPKGSFSTLEIQRTEQGDSAMYLCASRGSFTDTQYFGPGTRLTVL.

The CDR3 region has the DNA TGTGCCAGCAGCGACCGGGACATAAATGGCTACACCTTC. It codes for CASSDRDINGYTF. V usage is TRBV7-9 and J usage is TRBJ1-2, with D perhaps matching TRBD1 (6 bases). Deletions cut 5 bases from V and 6 bases from J, with 13 bases between. The CDR3 totals 13 residues. Per germline, CDR1 SEHNR and CDR2 FQNEAQ (reference sequence).

The J gene is TRBJ2-7, the V gene TRBV19, with 7 bases identical to TRBD1. V shed 6 bases, J shed 2 bases, and the junction held 7 bases outside the gene matches. The length of the CDR3 is 14 residues. The germline V gene has CDR1 LNHDA and CDR2 SQIVND (reference sequence). The CDR3 nucleotides read TGTGCCAGTAGCGTTGAGACAGGGACCTACGAGCAGTACTTC. It codes for CASSVETGTYEQYF. Full variable domain (remainder filled in from reference TRBV19 and TRBJ2-7): DGGITQSPKYLFRKEGQNVTLSCEQNLNHDAMYWYRQDPGQGLRLIYYSQIVNDFQKGDIAEGYSVSREKKESFPLTVTSAQKNPTAFYLCASSVETGTYEQYFGPGTRLTVT.

This clone was picked up one time. A junction end diverges from the germline sequence, so it may reflect a read error. This sequence joins TRBV7-3 and TRBJ2-7; 7 bases line up with TRBD1. This CDR3 comprises 14 residues. Germline assignment: CDR1 SGHTA and CDR2 FQGTGA. The CDR3 nucleotides read TGCGCCAGCAGCCCCGGGACAGTTACCTACGAGCAGTACTTC. Translation: CASSPGTVTYEQYF. The full variable domain, rest sourced from reference TRBV7-3 and TRBJ2-7, is GAGVSQTPSNKVTEKGKYVELRCDPISGHTALYWYRQSLGQGPEFLIYFQGTGAADDSGLPNDRFFAVRPEGSVSTLKIQRTERGDSAVYLCASSPGTVTYEQYFGPGTRLTVT.

In the case of this clone: Germline is not matched at one junction end, which may reflect a read error. The gene calls are TRBV6-6 and TRBJ2-2; TRBD1 matches at 7 bases. Germline V gene sequence: CDR1 MNHNY, CDR2 SVGAGI (reference sequence). This CDR3 is built from 13 residues. In nucleotides, the CDR3 is TGTGCCACCAGTGGACAGGACACCGGGGAGCTGTTTTTT. Translation gives CATSGQDTGELFF.

This clone was seen only once. The chain carries TRBV19 and TRBJ2-7; 8 bases are shared with TRBD2. The trim removed 3 bases at V and 4 bases at J, leaving 5 bases unmatched. CDR3 size: 14 residues. From germline, CDR1 is LNHDA and CDR2 SQIVND (reference sequence). CDR3 region: CASSMGLDRYEQYF. The DNA for the CDR3 is TGTGCCAGTAGTATGGGACTAGATAGGTACGAGCAGTACTTC.

The chain has TRBV2 and TRBJ2-7; no firm D call. Trimming took off 1 base at V and 3 bases at J, with 4 bases between the two ends. In germline, CDR1 is SNHLY, CDR2 FYNNEI. The CDR3 spans 12 residues. The CDR3 DNA sequence: TGTGCCAGCAGTGAAGTGGTCTACGAGCAGTACTTC. Amino acid sequence: CASSEVVYEQYF.

This rearrangement joins TRBV7-9 to TRBJ2-3; 10 positions match TRBD2. The length of the CDR3 is 17 residues. V shed 2 bases, J shed 2 bases, and the junction held 7 bases outside the gene matches. CDR1 is SEHNR, CDR2 FQNEAQ, per germline (reference sequence). CDR3 sequence reads: CASSLLAGTSVTDTQYF. CDR3 nucleotides: TGTGCCAGCAGCTTATTGGCCGGGACTAGCGTCACAGATACGCAGTATTTT.

The chain combines TRBV30 with TRBJ1-2; the match to TRBD1 covers 7 bases. CDR1 is GTSNPN, CDR2 SVGIG, per germline (reference sequence). The ends lost 0 bases at V and 4 bases at J; junction bases unmatched: 5. There are 14 residues in the CDR3. This chain's CDR3 is CAWSVPPGGYGYTF. CDR3 coding DNA: TGTGCCTGGAGTGTACCTCCAGGGGGCTATGGCTACACCTTC.

The rearrangement links TRBV4-3 to TRBJ2-1; TRBD2 aligns across 7 bases. Germline CDR1 reads LGHNA; CDR2 reads YSLEER. J was trimmed by 6 bases and V by 2 bases; bases with no gene match: 7. This CDR3 comprises 15 residues. The CDR3 sequence is CASSQSSSGINEQFF. CDR3 coding DNA: TGCGCCAGCAGCCAATCATCTAGCGGTATCAATGAGCAGTTCTTC.

This clone was seen a single time. The rearrangement links TRBV19 to TRBJ1-1; 11 bases match TRBD1. Germline V gives CDR1 LNHDA, CDR2 SQIVND (reference sequence). CDR3 size: 18 residues. V shed 3 bases and J 3 bases; nucleotides not matched to a gene: 12. The chain's CDR3 is CASSITGQGAEVDTEAFF. CDR3 in DNA: TGTGCCAGTAGTATTACAGGACAGGGGGCAGAGGTTGACACTGAAGCTTTCTTT.

This clone has only a few counts. The CDR3 reads CASSLQDGYQPQHF. CDR3 coding DNA: TGTGCCAGCAGTTTGCAGGACGGGTATCAGCCCCAGCATTTT. This chain joins TRBV27 and TRBJ1-5; D unresolved. CDR3 size: 14 residues. Germline V gene data show CDR1 as MNHEY and CDR2 as SMNVEV (reference sequence). V was shortened by 3 bases and J by 5 bases, with 11 bases between the two germline ends.

The count of this clone is one. The rearrangement joins TRBV29-1 to TRBJ2-7; maybe TRBD2 (6 bases). This CDR3 is 14 amino acids long. Trimming shortened V by 3 bases and J by 2 bases, and 14 bases separated the two germline ends. From germline, CDR1 is SQVTM and CDR2 ANQGSEA. CDR3 protein: CSVEWRGRAYEQYF. CDR3 nucleotide sequence: TGCAGCGTTGAGTGGAGGGGCCGTGCCTACGAGCAGTACTTC.

The CDR3 DNA reads as TGCGCCAGCAGCCAAGAAGGACTAGCGGGATACAATGAGCAGTTCTTC. Translating gives CASSQEGLAGYNEQFF. The rearrangement uses TRBV4-3 and TRBJ2-1, with 12 bases matching TRBD2. The CDR3 consists of 16 residues. CDR1 is LGHNA and CDR2 is YSLEER in the germline V gene. V was pared by 0 bases and J by 4 bases, with 1 base of the junction left unmatched.

The V call is TRBV7-6, the J call TRBJ2-3, with D unclear. This CDR3 is built from 13 residues. The V and J ends lost 4 bases and 10 bases respectively, with 15 bases between them. Germline CDR1 SGHVS, CDR2 FNYEAQ. The chain's CDR3 is CASSSLPPDAQYF. The CDR3 coding sequence is TGTGCCAGCAGCTCCTTGCCTCCGGATGCGCAGTATTTT.

The chain couples TRBV27 to TRBJ2-7; perhaps TRBD1 as D (6 bases). The CDR3 is made up of 17 amino acids. V was cut by 0 bases and J by 3 bases, with 18 bases left in between. Germline assignment: CDR1 MNHEY and CDR2 SMNVEV (reference sequence). Here the CDR3 DNA reads TGTGCCAGCAGTTTATCGTCCACAGGGTCCTTTATCTACGAGCAGTACTTC. This gives the protein CASSLSSTGSFIYEQYF.

This clone was observed a few times. This chain joins TRBV30 and TRBJ1-1; no clear D gene. Trimming took 7 bases from V and 3 from J, leaving 12 bases between them. This CDR3 region has 12 residues. Germline V lookup: CDR1 GTSNPN, CDR2 SVGIG (reference sequence). CDR3 region: CASTEGHTEAFF. The CDR3 region has the DNA TGTGCCTCAACCGAGGGTCACACTGAAGCTTTCTTT.